The 11 T cell receptor beta chains below all came from one sample that was sequenced in a study of glioma-infiltrating T cells after dendritic cell vaccination. The assay was immunoSEQ multiplex PCR, and TCRdb's table has in-frame clones only and misses some. The sample has 90,000 or so clones, more than 75% seen once; the top ten hold 2.5% to 3%. The sample consisted of blood, taken before dendritic cell vaccination. Receptors originate from a human donor with glioblastoma.

The chain carries TRBV4-3 and TRBJ2-1; 11 nucleotides align to TRBD1. This CDR3 spans 17 amino acids. The V segment lost 1 base and the J segment 8 bases; nucleotides outside the gene matches: 10. Germline V gene lookup returns CDR1 LGHNA and CDR2 YSLEER. This chain's CDR3 is CASSQATIGTGGDEQFF. The DNA for the CDR3 is TGCGCCAGCAGCCAAGCGACCATTGGGACAGGGGGAGATGAGCAGTTCTTC.

V usage is TRBV6-6 and J usage is TRBJ2-7; possibly TRBD2 for D (6 bases). Looked up from germline, CDR1 is MNHNY and CDR2 is SVGAGI (reference sequence). V lost 6 bases and J lost 4, with 16 bases in between. The CDR3 is 14 amino acids. CDR3 sequence reads: CASRYRREPYEQYF. The DNA for the CDR3 is TGTGCCAGCAGATACAGGCGGGAACCGTACGAGCAGTACTTC.

V is TRBV7-9 and J is TRBJ2-3; 14 bases agree with TRBD2. With V trimmed by 5 bases and J by 2 bases, 9 bases remained unmatched. The V gene's germline CDR1 is SEHNR and CDR2 FQNEAQ (reference sequence). The CDR3 has 18 amino acids. CDR3 sequence reads: CASSLGLAGGQDTDTQYF. As DNA, the CDR3 is TGTGCCAGCAGCCTTGGACTAGCGGGGGGCCAAGACACAGATACGCAGTATTTT.

The chain links TRBV7-9 to TRBJ1-4; TRBD1 aligns across 7 bases. Per the germline V gene, CDR1 is SEHNR and CDR2 is FQNEAQ (reference sequence). The J segment lost 8 bases and the V segment lost 5 bases, leaving 11 bases of the junction unmatched. The CDR3 has 15 residues. DNA of the CDR3: TGTGCCAGCAGCGATCACGACAGGGTGGGAGAAAAACTGTTTTTT. Translating it yields CASSDHDRVGEKLFF.

CDR3 amino acids: CASSQKEQGRPEAFF. CDR3 nucleotide sequence: TGTGCCAGCTCCCAAAAGGAACAGGGACGGCCTGAAGCTTTCTTT. The V gene is TRBV6-4, the J gene TRBJ1-1, with D possibly being TRBD1 (6 bases). This CDR3 is built from 15 residues. From germline, CDR1 is MRHNA and CDR2 SNTAGT. Between the trimmed V and J ends, which lost 8 bases and 6 bases, there was a span of 22 bases.

This chain uses TRBV15 with TRBJ2-1; D perhaps matches TRBD2 (6 bases). V lost 6 bases, J lost 7 bases, and 13 bases lay in between. CDR1 is LNHNV, CDR2 YYDKDF, per germline (reference sequence). The length of the CDR3 is 13 residues. This CDR3 is CATRKPGGNEQFF. Here the CDR3 DNA reads TGTGCCACCAGAAAACCAGGAGGGAATGAGCAGTTCTTC.

V gene TRBV7-9 combines with J gene TRBJ1-5, with D possibly being TRBD1 (5 bases). The CDR3 loop spans 13 amino acids. The V and J ends lost 3 bases and 5 bases respectively, with 8 bases between them. Germline V lookup: CDR1 SEHNR, CDR2 FQNEAQ (reference sequence). CDR3 sequence reads: CASSFGGDQPQHF. As DNA, the CDR3 is TGTGCCAGCAGCTTTGGAGGGGATCAGCCCCAGCATTTT.

This chain connects TRBV4-1 to TRBJ2-5; D may be TRBD1 (6 bases). The ends were cut back, 4 bases at V and 4 bases at J, with 13 bases in the middle. This CDR3 is 14 amino acids long. CDR1 is MGHRA, CDR2 YSYEKL, per germline. Here the CDR3 DNA reads TGCGCCAGCAGCCGGATTACAGGGTCAGAGACCCAGTACTTC. Translating it yields CASSRITGSETQYF.

This chain joins TRBV7-2 and TRBJ1-5; 8 bases map to TRBD1. The germline gives CDR1 SGHTA, CDR2 FQGNSA. V lost 1 base, J lost 7 bases, and 6 bases stayed unmatched. CDR3 length: 15 amino acids. The CDR3 coding sequence is TGTGCCAGCAGCTTAGGAACAGGGGGGAGCCAGCCCCAGCATTTT. Translation gives CASSLGTGGSQPQHF.

V is TRBV5-1 and J is TRBJ2-1; D might be TRBD1 (5 bases). The germline V gene has CDR1 SGHRS and CDR2 YFSETQ. The CDR3 runs to 14 residues. Deletions cut 3 bases from V and 5 bases from J, with 12 bases between. The CDR3 spells CASSSAPGNNEQFF. For the CDR3, the DNA is TGCGCCAGCAGCTCCGCGCCAGGGAACAATGAGCAGTTCTTC.

This chain links TRBV5-6 with TRBJ1-5; D gene uncertain. CDR1 is SGHDT and CDR2 is YYEEEE in the germline V gene. The CDR3 sequence is 14 residues long. The V end was cut by 0 bases, the J end by 3 bases, with 7 bases between. The CDR3 loop reads CASSLAGNNQPQHF. The CDR3 DNA reads as TGTGCCAGCAGCTTGGCAGGAAACAATCAGCCCCAGCATTTT.